This T cell receptor beta chain was documented in a study of cytomegalovirus exposure and HLA in healthy donors. This CDR3 comprises 19 residues. V was pared by 3 bases and J by 8 bases, with 31 bases between. Germline V CDR1 and CDR2: LNHNV, YYDKDF (reference sequence). On this clone: Its specificity is unknown.

PCR amplification relied on 60 Vbeta primers (plus 13 Jbeta primers). The table came from immunoSEQ multiplex PCR; TCRdb's copy has only in-frame clones and leaves some out. This sample has about 140,000 clones, with roughly 77% found just once. General observations from the study: Information on immune exposure was restricted to one variable (CMV serostatus). The study put 150 to 200 TCR beta chains on its list as cytomegalovirus-associated.

The sequence was obtained from a man aged 30-40 years in good health and CMV-seronegative. Sequenced: PBMCs. This chain uses TRBV15 with TRBJ1-1; D unclear. For the CDR3, the DNA is TGTGCCACCAGCAGTGATAGAACGAGAATGCGAGGGAAGATGCGAGAAGCTTTCTTT. Translated: CATSSDRTRMRGKMREAFF. Looking up the rest from reference TRBV15 and TRBJ1-1 gives the full variable domain: DAMVIQNPRYQVTQFGKPVTLSCSQTLNHNVMYWYQQKSSQAPKLLFHYYDKDFNNEADTPDNFQSRRPNTSFCFLDIRSPGLGDTAMYLCATSSDRTRMRGKMREAFFGQGTRLTVV.